What follows describes a single T cell receptor beta chain. As yet, its antigen is unknown. Germline assignment: CDR1 SGHKS and CDR2 YYEKEE (reference sequence). J was trimmed by 4 bases and V by 2 bases; bases with no gene match: 7. CDR3 size: 15 residues. Sequenced by immunoSEQ multiplex PCR; TCRdb stores in-frame clones only, minus some. The sample consists of 100,000 to 150,000 clones, approximately 85% of them appearing once. The sample originates from a study of cytomegalovirus exposure and HLA in healthy donors. Study details: A later analysis reported the same platform for the roughly 120 validation repertoires and the approximately 640 first-cohort repertoires. Study-level findings and limits: Researchers counted around 170 TCR beta chains as cytomegalovirus-associated. Researchers reported that three CMV-associated chains were confirmed in vitro as CMV antigen-specific.

The sample comprised PBMCs. This receptor was identified in a man between 18 and 29 years old in good health and CMV-seronegative. The chain joins TRBV5-5 to TRBJ1-1; the match to TRBD1 covers 8 bases. CDR3 sequence reads: CASSFNRGSGTEAFF. Here the CDR3 DNA reads TGTGCCAGCAGCTTTAACAGGGGGTCGGGCACTGAAGCTTTCTTT.